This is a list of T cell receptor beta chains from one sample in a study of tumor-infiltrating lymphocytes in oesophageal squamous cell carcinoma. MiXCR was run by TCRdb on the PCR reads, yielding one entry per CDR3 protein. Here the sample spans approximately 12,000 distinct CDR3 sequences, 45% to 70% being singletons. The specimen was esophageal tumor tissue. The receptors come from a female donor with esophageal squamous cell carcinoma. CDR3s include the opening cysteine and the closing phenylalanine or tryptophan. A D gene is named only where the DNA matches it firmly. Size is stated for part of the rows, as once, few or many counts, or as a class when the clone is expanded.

CDR3aa: CASSSSNPNEQFF
CDR3nt: TGTGCCAGCAGCTCGAGCAATCCCAATGAGCAGTTCTTC
v_gene: TRBV28
abundance: -
d_gene: -
j_gene: TRBJ2-1

CDR3aa: CASSRRTEAFF
CDR3nt: TGTGCCAGCAGCCGTAGGACTGAAGCTTTCTTT
v_gene: TRBV12-3/TRBV12-4
abundance: medium-sized
d_gene: -
j_gene: TRBJ1-1

CDR3aa: CASAGGGEMDEQYF
CDR3nt: TGCGCCAGCGCCGGGGGGGGAGAGATGGACGAGCAGTACTTC
v_gene: TRBV5-1
abundance: -
d_gene: TRBD2
j_gene: TRBJ2-7

CDR3aa: CASSLAGGVLQETQYF
CDR3nt: TGTGCCAGCAGCTTAGCGGGGGGCGTCCTTCAAGAGACCCAGTACTTC
v_gene: TRBV7-6
abundance: -
d_gene: -
j_gene: TRBJ2-5

CDR3aa: CASKVQGAYEQYF
CDR3nt: TGTGCCAGCAAAGTACAGGGGGCCTACGAGCAGTACTTC
v_gene: TRBV6-4
abundance: -
d_gene: TRBD1
j_gene: TRBJ2-7

CDR3aa: CASSWTGGEQFF
CDR3nt: TGTGCCAGCAGTTGGACAGGGGGTGAGCAGTTCTTC
v_gene: TRBV12-3/TRBV12-4
abundance: few
d_gene: TRBD1
j_gene: TRBJ2-1

CDR3aa: CASSQGDRIYSNQPQHF
CDR3nt: TGTGCCAGTAGTCAAGGTGACAGGATATATAGCAATCAGCCCCAGCATTTT
v_gene: TRBV19
abundance: many
d_gene: -
j_gene: TRBJ1-5

CDR3aa: CASSLKGGSSYNEQFF
CDR3nt: TGTGCCAGCAGCTTAAAGGGGGGTAGCTCCTACAATGAGCAGTTCTTC
v_gene: TRBV7-3
abundance: few
d_gene: -
j_gene: TRBJ2-1

CDR3aa: CASSLGAPFSYEQYF
CDR3nt: TGTGCCAGCAGTTTAGGGGCCCCCTTTTCCTACGAGCAGTACTTC
v_gene: TRBV28
abundance: many
d_gene: -
j_gene: TRBJ2-7

CDR3aa: CASSLGGRLAITGELYF
CDR3nt: TGTGCCAGCAGTCTCGGTGGGAGACTAGCGATCACCGGGGAGCTGTACTTC
v_gene: TRBV6-1
abundance: few
d_gene: TRBD2
j_gene: TRBJ2-5

CDR3aa: CATRKGARDEQYF
CDR3nt: TGTGCCACCAGGAAGGGAGCCAGGGATGAGCAGTACTTC
v_gene: TRBV24-1
abundance: few
d_gene: -
j_gene: TRBJ2-7

CDR3aa: CASSYGQGGGEQFF
CDR3nt: TGTGCCAGCAGTTACGGACAGGGCGGCGGTGAGCAGTTCTTC
v_gene: TRBV6-6
abundance: medium-sized
d_gene: TRBD1
j_gene: TRBJ2-1

CDR3aa: CASSPGRVGTLRLEQYF
CDR3nt: TGTGCCAGCAGCCCAGGGCGGGTTGGGACGCTACGTCTGGAGCAGTACTTC
v_gene: TRBV7-2
abundance: -
d_gene: -
j_gene: TRBJ2-7

CDR3aa: CASSSGTGVQNEQFF
CDR3nt: TGTGCCAGCAGCTCCGGGACAGGGGTCCAGAATGAGCAGTTCTTC
v_gene: TRBV7-9
abundance: hyperexpanded
d_gene: TRBD1
j_gene: TRBJ2-1

CDR3aa: CASSWGTSGSTDTQYF
CDR3nt: TGTGCCAGCAGTTGGGGGACTAGCGGGAGCACAGATACGCAGTATTTT
v_gene: TRBV2
abundance: -
d_gene: TRBD2
j_gene: TRBJ2-3

CDR3aa: CASSTLGQGTYEQYF
CDR3nt: TGTGCCAGCAGCACCCTAGGACAGGGCACCTACGAGCAGTACTTC
v_gene: TRBV7-6
abundance: -
d_gene: TRBD1
j_gene: TRBJ2-7

CDR3aa: CASSLEDRPSTDTQYF
CDR3nt: TGTGCCAGCAGCTTAGAGGACAGGCCTAGCACAGATACGCAGTATTTT
v_gene: TRBV11-2
abundance: -
d_gene: TRBD1
j_gene: TRBJ2-3

CDR3aa: CASSLSRYNEQFF
CDR3nt: TGTGCCAGCAGTTTATCCCGTTACAATGAGCAGTTCTTC
v_gene: TRBV28
abundance: -
d_gene: -
j_gene: TRBJ2-1

CDR3aa: CASSFPRALSSGGYNEQFF
CDR3nt: TGTGCCAGCAGTTTCCCCCGGGCTCTTTCAAGCGGGGGCTACAATGAGCAGTTCTTC
v_gene: TRBV28
abundance: many
d_gene: TRBD2
j_gene: TRBJ2-1

CDR3aa: CASSKGGRNQPQHF
CDR3nt: TGCGCCAGCAGCAAAGGGGGGAGGAATCAGCCCCAGCATTTT
v_gene: TRBV23-1
abundance: -
d_gene: -
j_gene: TRBJ1-5

CDR3aa: CASKTSKETQYF
CDR3nt: TGTGCCAGCAAGACTAGTAAAGAGACCCAGTACTTC
v_gene: TRBV2
abundance: medium-sized
d_gene: -
j_gene: TRBJ2-5

CDR3aa: CASSQGSGNTIYF
CDR3nt: TGTGCCAGCAGTCAGGGGTCTGGAAACACCATATATTTT
v_gene: TRBV7-6
abundance: -
d_gene: -
j_gene: TRBJ1-3

CDR3aa: CASSFTASTDTQYF
CDR3nt: TGTGCCAGCAGCTTTACAGCTAGCACAGATACGCAGTATTTT
v_gene: TRBV7-6
abundance: -
d_gene: -
j_gene: TRBJ2-3

CDR3aa: CASSLGGGTTEAFF
CDR3nt: TGTGCCAGCAGCTTAGGGGGGGGAACCACTGAAGCTTTCTTT
v_gene: TRBV7-2
abundance: -
d_gene: -
j_gene: TRBJ1-1

CDR3aa: CASSWRGGTEYYEQYF
CDR3nt: TGTGCCAGCAGCTGGAGGGGAGGGACAGAATACTACGAGCAGTACTTC
v_gene: TRBV11-2
abundance: -
d_gene: -
j_gene: TRBJ2-7

CDR3aa: CASTPGRGASGYTF
CDR3nt: TGTGCCAGCACCCCAGGGAGGGGGGCTTCTGGCTACACCTTC
v_gene: TRBV6-8
abundance: -
d_gene: -
j_gene: TRBJ1-2

CDR3aa: CASTRDLHNEQFF
CDR3nt: TGTGCCAGCACTAGGGACCTCCACAATGAGCAGTTCTTC
v_gene: TRBV28
abundance: -
d_gene: -
j_gene: TRBJ2-1

CDR3aa: CASSLALSSGSRETQYF
CDR3nt: TGTGCCAGCAGCTTAGCGCTATCTAGCGGGAGTAGGGAGACCCAGTACTTC
v_gene: TRBV7-2
abundance: -
d_gene: TRBD2
j_gene: TRBJ2-5

CDR3aa: CASSFDRVNSPLHF
CDR3nt: TGTGCCAGCTCTTTCGACAGGGTGAATTCACCCCTCCACTTC
v_gene: TRBV2
abundance: -
d_gene: TRBD1
j_gene: TRBJ2-5

CDR3aa: CASSGPANTEAFF
CDR3nt: TGTGCCAGCAGTGGTCCGGCGAACACTGAAGCTTTCTTT
v_gene: TRBV2
abundance: -
d_gene: -
j_gene: TRBJ1-1

CDR3aa: CASSYLDSRSYGYTF
CDR3nt: TGTGCCAGCAGTTACCTCGACAGTCGATCCTATGGCTACACCTTC
v_gene: TRBV6-6
abundance: once
d_gene: -
j_gene: TRBJ1-2

CDR3aa: CASSFSGGAYELYF
CDR3nt: TGTGCCAGCAGTTTCAGCGGGGGGGCCTACGAGCTGTACTTC
v_gene: TRBV12-3/TRBV12-4
abundance: once
d_gene: TRBD2
j_gene: TRBJ2-1

CDR3aa: CASSLGTSGSTDTQYF
CDR3nt: TGTGCCAGCAGCTTAGGTACTAGCGGGAGCACAGATACGCAGTACTTC
v_gene: TRBV7-9
abundance: -
d_gene: TRBD2
j_gene: TRBJ2-7

CDR3aa: CASSHQGSGANVLTF
CDR3nt: TGTGCCAGCAGCCACCAGGGGTCTGGGGCCAACGTCCTGACTTTC
v_gene: TRBV4-1
abundance: -
d_gene: -
j_gene: TRBJ2-6

CDR3aa: CASSLEWGRVVHNEQFF
CDR3nt: TGTGCCAGCAGCTTGGAATGGGGAAGGGTAGTACACAATGAGCAGTTCTTC
v_gene: TRBV5-5
abundance: -
d_gene: -
j_gene: TRBJ2-1

CDR3aa: CASSPQQVLHYNEQFF
CDR3nt: TGTGCCAGCAGCCCTCAACAGGTTCTACACTACAATGAGCAGTTCTTC
v_gene: TRBV7-2
abundance: -
d_gene: -
j_gene: TRBJ2-1

CDR3aa: CASSLVLQETQYF
CDR3nt: TGTGCCAGCAGCTTAGTCTTACAAGAGACCCAGTACTTC
v_gene: TRBV7-2
abundance: few
d_gene: -
j_gene: TRBJ2-5

CDR3aa: CASGFAPREQYF
CDR3nt: TGTGCTAGTGGTTTCGCCCCTCGTGAGCAGTACTTC
v_gene: TRBV12-5
abundance: -
d_gene: -
j_gene: TRBJ2-7

CDR3aa: CASRGQGNQPQHF
CDR3nt: TGTGCCAGCAGAGGACAGGGCAATCAGCCCCAGCATTTT
v_gene: TRBV12-3/TRBV12-4
abundance: -
d_gene: TRBD1
j_gene: TRBJ1-5

CDR3aa: CAISTSVLDTQYF
CDR3nt: TGTGCCATCAGCACTAGCGTTTTGGATACGCAGTATTTT
v_gene: TRBV10-3
abundance: few
d_gene: TRBD2
j_gene: TRBJ2-3

CDR3aa: CASSFGFSYNEQFF
CDR3nt: TGTGCCAGCAGCTTCGGATTCTCCTACAATGAGCAGTTCTTC
v_gene: TRBV7-2
abundance: -
d_gene: -
j_gene: TRBJ2-1

CDR3aa: CASRPGASYEQYF
CDR3nt: TGTGCCAGCCGACCTGGGGCCTCCTACGAGCAGTACTTC
v_gene: TRBV6-1
abundance: -
d_gene: -
j_gene: TRBJ2-7

CDR3aa: CASSLRDGGETQYF
CDR3nt: TGTGCCAGCAGCTTGAGGGACGGCGGAGAGACCCAGTACTTC
v_gene: TRBV7-4
abundance: few
d_gene: -
j_gene: TRBJ2-5